Listed here are 4 T cell receptor beta chains from one sample, sequenced in a study of shared clonotypes between healthy human individuals. CD45RO negativity and positive selection for CCR7 defined naive CD8 cells, a population that excluded terminally differentiated effector memory CD45RA+ cells. TCRdb's table, derived via immunoSEQ multiplex PCR, lists solely in-frame clones and lacks some. The data contain approximately 810,000 clones, about 91% of them singletons. Sequencing was performed on naive CD8+ T cells sorted from blood. These receptors were taken from a man younger than 45 in good health.

The chain uses TRBV13 and TRBJ2-1; tentatively, D is TRBD1 (6 bases). The germline gives CDR1 PRHDT, CDR2 FYEKMQ (reference sequence). The length of the CDR3 is 16 residues. V lost 5 bases to trimming and J lost 6 bases, with 20 bases between them. The CDR3, as DNA: TGTGCCAGCAGCACGACGGGACATTCACGTCGCAATGAGCAGTTCTTC. Translating it yields CASSTTGHSRRNEQFF.

The chain uses TRBV10-3 and TRBJ2-7; tentative D call: TRBD2 (5 bases). The germline V gene has CDR1 ENHRY and CDR2 SYGVKD. Trimming pared 7 bases from V and 3 bases from J, leaving 13 bases between. CDR3 length: 13 residues. CDR3 loop: CAINGVKDYEQYF. CDR3 nucleotides: TGTGCCATCAACGGGGTGAAGGACTACGAGCAGTACTTC.

This chain links TRBV15 with TRBJ2-1, with TRBD2 matching 8 bases. The germline V gene encodes CDR1 LNHNV and CDR2 YYDKDF (reference sequence). The CDR3 consists of 17 residues. The V and J ends lost 4 bases and 3 bases, in that order; junction bases with no gene match: 11. Here the CDR3 reads CATSIQTGTRDYNEQFF. CDR3 DNA sequence: TGTGCCACCAGCATTCAGACCGGGACTAGGGACTACAATGAGCAGTTCTTC.

A single count supports this clone. The CDR3 nucleotides read TGTGCCAGCAGTTACCCCCGGGACAGGGTTGACTATGGCTACACCTTC. Its translation: CASSYPRDRVDYGYTF. J is TRBJ1-2 and V is TRBV6-6; TRBD1 matches 9 bases. The CDR3 contains 16 residues. Losses at the gene ends were 2 bases for V and 3 bases for J; bases not matched to a gene: 7. The germline gives CDR1 MNHNY, CDR2 SVGAGI (reference sequence).